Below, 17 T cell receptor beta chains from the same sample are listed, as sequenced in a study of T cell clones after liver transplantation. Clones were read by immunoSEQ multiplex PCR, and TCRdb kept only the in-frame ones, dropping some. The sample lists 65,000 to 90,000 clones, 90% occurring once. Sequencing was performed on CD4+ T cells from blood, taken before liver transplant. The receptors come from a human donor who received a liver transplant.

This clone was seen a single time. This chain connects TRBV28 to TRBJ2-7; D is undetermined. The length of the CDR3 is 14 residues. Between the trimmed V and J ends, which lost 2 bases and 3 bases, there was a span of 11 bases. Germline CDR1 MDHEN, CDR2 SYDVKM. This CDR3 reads CASSLGFSHYEQYF. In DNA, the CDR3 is TGTGCCAGCAGTTTAGGTTTCAGTCACTACGAGCAGTACTTC.

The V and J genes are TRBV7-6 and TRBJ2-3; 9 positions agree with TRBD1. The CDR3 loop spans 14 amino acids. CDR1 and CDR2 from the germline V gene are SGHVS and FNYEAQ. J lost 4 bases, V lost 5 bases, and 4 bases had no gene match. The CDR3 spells CASSRGQGSDTQYF. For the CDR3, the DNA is TGTGCCAGCAGCCGGGGACAGGGATCAGATACGCAGTATTTT.

The DNA of the CDR3 is TGTGCCAGCAGCTTGTTACAGGCCTGGGAGCAGTACTTC. This encodes CASSLLQAWEQYF. The J gene is TRBJ2-7, the V gene TRBV5-6, with a tentative D call TRBD1 (5 bases). V was pared by 1 base and J by 7 bases, with 12 bases between. CDR3 length: 13 residues. Germline lookup yields CDR1 SGHDT and CDR2 YYEEEE.

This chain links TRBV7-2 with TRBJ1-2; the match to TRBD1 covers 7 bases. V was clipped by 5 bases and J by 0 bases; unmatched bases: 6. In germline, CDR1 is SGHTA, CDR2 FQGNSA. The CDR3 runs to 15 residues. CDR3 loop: CASSPGGASNYGYTF. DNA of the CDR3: TGTGCCAGCAGCCCAGGGGGGGCGTCTAACTATGGCTACACCTTC.

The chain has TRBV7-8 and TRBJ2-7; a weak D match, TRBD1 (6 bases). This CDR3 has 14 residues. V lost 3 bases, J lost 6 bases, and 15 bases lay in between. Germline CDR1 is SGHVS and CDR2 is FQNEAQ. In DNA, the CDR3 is TGTGCCAGCAGCTTGGGGGCCGCCGGAGGCGAGCAGTACTTC. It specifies CASSLGAAGGEQYF. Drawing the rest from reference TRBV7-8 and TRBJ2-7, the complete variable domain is GAGVSQSPRYKVAKRGQDVALRCDPISGHVSLFWYQQALGQGPEFLTYFQNEAQLDKSGLPSDRFFAERPEGSVSTLKIQRTQQEDSAVYLCASSLGAAGGEQYFGPGTRLTVT.

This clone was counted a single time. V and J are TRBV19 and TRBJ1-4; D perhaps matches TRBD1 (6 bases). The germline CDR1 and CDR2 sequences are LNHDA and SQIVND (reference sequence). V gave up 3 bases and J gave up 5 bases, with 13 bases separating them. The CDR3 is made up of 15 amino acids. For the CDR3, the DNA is TGTGCCAGTAGTATTTACGGACAGAGGAATGAAAAACTGTTTTTT. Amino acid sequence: CASSIYGQRNEKLFF.

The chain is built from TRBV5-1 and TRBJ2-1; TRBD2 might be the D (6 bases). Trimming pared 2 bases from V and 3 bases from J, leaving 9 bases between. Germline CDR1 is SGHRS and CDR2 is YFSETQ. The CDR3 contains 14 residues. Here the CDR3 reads CASSFGTDYNEQFF. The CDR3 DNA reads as TGCGCCAGCAGCTTTGGGACTGACTACAATGAGCAGTTCTTC. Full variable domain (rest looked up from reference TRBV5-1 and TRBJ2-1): KAGVTQTPRYLIKTRGQQVTLSCSPISGHRSVSWYQQTPGQGLQFLFEYFSETQRNKGNFPGRFSGRQFSNSRSEMNVSTLELGDSALYLCASSFGTDYNEQFFGPGTRLTVL.

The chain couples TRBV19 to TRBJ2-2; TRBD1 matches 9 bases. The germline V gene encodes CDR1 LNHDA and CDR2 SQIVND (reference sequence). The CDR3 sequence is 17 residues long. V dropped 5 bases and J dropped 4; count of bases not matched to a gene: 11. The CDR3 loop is CASSGHTGGAGTGELFF. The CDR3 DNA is TGTGCCAGTAGTGGCCATACAGGGGGCGCGGGCACCGGGGAGCTGTTTTTT.

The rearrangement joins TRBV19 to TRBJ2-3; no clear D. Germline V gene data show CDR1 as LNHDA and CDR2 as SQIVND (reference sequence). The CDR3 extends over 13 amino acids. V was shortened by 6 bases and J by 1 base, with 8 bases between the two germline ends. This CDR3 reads CASSRRGTDTQYF. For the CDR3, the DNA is TGTGCCAGTAGCCGAAGGGGCACAGATACGCAGTATTTT.

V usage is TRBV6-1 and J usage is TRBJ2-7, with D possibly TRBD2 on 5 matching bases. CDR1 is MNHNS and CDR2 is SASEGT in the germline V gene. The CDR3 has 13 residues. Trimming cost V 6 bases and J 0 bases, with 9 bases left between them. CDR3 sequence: CASREVGSYEQYF. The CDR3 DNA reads TGTGCCAGCAGGGAGGTGGGCTCCTACGAGCAGTACTTC.

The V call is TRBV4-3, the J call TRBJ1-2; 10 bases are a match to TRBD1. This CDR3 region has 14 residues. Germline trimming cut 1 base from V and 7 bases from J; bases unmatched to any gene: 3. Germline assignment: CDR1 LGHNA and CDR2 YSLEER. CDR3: CASSQGGQGGGYTF. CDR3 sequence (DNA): TGCGCCAGCAGCCAAGGTGGACAGGGGGGTGGCTACACCTTC.

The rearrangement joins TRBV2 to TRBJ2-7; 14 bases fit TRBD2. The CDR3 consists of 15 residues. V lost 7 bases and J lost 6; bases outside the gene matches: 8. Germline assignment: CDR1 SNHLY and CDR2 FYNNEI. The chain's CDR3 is CASTLGLAGEREQYF. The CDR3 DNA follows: TGTGCCAGCACCCTGGGACTAGCGGGAGAACGCGAGCAGTACTTC.

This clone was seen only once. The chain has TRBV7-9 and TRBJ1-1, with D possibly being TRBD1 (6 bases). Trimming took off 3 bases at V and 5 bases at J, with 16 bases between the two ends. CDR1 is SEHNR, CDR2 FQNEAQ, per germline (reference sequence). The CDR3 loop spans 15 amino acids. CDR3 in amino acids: CASSFPAGVLTEAFF. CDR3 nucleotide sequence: TGTGCCAGCAGCTTTCCGGCAGGGGTTTTAACTGAAGCTTTCTTT.

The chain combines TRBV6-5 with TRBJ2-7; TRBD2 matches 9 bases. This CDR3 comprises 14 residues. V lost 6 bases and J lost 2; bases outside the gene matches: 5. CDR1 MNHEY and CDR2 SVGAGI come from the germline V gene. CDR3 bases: TGTGCCAGCAGGCCGACTAGCGGTCCCTACGAGCAGTACTTC. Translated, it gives CASRPTSGPYEQYF.

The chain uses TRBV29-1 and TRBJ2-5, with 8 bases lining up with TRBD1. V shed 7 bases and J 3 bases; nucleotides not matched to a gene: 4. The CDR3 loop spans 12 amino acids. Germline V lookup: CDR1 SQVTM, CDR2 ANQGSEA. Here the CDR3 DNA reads TGCAGCGCCGGACAGGGTAAAGAGACCCAGTACTTC. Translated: CSAGQGKETQYF.

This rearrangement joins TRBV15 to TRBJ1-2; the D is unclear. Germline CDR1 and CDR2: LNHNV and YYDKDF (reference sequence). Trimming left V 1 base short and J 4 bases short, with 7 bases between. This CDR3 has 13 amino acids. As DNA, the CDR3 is TGTGCCACCAGCAGAGTAGGCCTCTATGGCTACACCTTC. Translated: CATSRVGLYGYTF.

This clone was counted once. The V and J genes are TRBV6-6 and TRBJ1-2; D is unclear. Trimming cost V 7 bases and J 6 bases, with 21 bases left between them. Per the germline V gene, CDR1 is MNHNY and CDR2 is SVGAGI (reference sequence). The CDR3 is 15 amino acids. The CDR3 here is CASTPISGGSDGYTF. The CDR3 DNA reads TGTGCCAGCACCCCTATTTCGGGAGGGTCGGATGGCTACACCTTC.